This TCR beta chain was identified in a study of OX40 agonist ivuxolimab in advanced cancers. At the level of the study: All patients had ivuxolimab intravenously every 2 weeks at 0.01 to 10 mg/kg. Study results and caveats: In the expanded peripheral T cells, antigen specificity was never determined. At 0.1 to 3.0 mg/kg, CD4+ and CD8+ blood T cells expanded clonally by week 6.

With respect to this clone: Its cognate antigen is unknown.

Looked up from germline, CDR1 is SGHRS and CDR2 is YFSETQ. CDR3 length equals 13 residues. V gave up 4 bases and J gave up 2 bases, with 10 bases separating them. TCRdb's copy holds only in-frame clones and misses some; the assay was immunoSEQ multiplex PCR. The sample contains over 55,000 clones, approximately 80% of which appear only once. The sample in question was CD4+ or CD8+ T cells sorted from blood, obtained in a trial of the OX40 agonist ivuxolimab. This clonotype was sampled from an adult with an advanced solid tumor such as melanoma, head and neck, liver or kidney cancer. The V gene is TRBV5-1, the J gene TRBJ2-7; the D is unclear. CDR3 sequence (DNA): TGCGCCAGCAGCACCTCCGGGCCCTACGAGCAGTACTTC. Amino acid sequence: CASSTSGPYEQYF.